The text below deals with one TCR beta chain. The target antigen is unknown. Deletions cut 1 base from V and 8 bases from J, with 8 bases between. The CDR3 loop spans 12 amino acids. The germline V gene has CDR1 SGHVS and CDR2 FQNEAQ. This specimen comes from a study of cytomegalovirus exposure and HLA in healthy donors. The table came from immunoSEQ multiplex PCR; TCRdb's copy has only in-frame clones and leaves some out. The table has fewer than 200,000 clones, roughly 86% seen once; the top ten hold 10%. Study results and limitations: Many donors carried some public TCRs, although rarity characterized most TCR sequences. A subsequent analysis found that TCR clusters from the first cohort also tended to co-occur in the approximately 120 validation repertoires, with about 93% of cluster scores above 0. Altogether, around 160 TCR beta chains were recorded as cytomegalovirus-associated. In vitro, three CMV-associated chains proved specific for CMV antigens.

J is TRBJ1-1 and V is TRBV7-8; D call uncertain. Material for sequencing was PBMCs. The receptor's source is a woman in her late teens or twenties in good health and CMV-seropositive. CDR3 coding DNA: TGTGCCAGCAGCTTAGAGCGACCCGAAGCTTTCTTT. This translates into CASSLERPEAFF.